Each of the 16 T cell receptor beta chains below was sequenced from the same sample in a study of blood T cell repertoires in COVID-19. Generated by immunoSEQ multiplex PCR, the TCRdb table keeps only in-frame clones and is missing some. Among 450,000 to 500,000 clones listed, roughly 88% were seen once. The sample comprised peripheral blood. The receptors derive from a human donor in a cohort sampled during active COVID-19.

The rearrangement uses TRBV3-1 (or the pseudogene TRBV3-2) and TRBJ2-2; TRBD2 aligns across 12 bases. Germline CDR1 LGHDT, CDR2 YNNKEL (reference sequence). CDR3 size: 19 residues. Trimming took 1 base from V and 4 from J; bases not matched to a gene: 10. The CDR3 DNA reads TGTGCCAGCAGCCAAGTACTAGCGGGAGGCCCTCCCCTCACCGGGGAGCTGTTTTTT. As protein: CASSQVLAGGPPLTGELFF.

This chain joins TRBV6-5 and TRBJ2-5; weak D call: TRBD2 (5 bases). Germline lookup yields CDR1 MNHEY and CDR2 SVGAGI. The CDR3 sequence is 13 residues long. The V gene lost 4 bases and the J gene lost 4 bases, with 10 bases spanning the gap. The CDR3 DNA reads as TGTGCCAGCAGTTGGACGGGGATAGAGACCCAGTACTTC. Protein sequence: CASSWTGIETQYF.

This chain links TRBV19 with TRBJ2-2; 9 bases match TRBD2. Germline V gene lookup returns CDR1 LNHDA and CDR2 SQIVND (reference sequence). The junction had 4 bases not matched to a gene; V was cut back by 2 bases and J by 6 bases. This CDR3 is 15 amino acids long. The chain's CDR3 is CASSIWTSVSGELFF. The CDR3 DNA follows: TGTGCCAGTAGTATATGGACTAGCGTTTCCGGGGAGCTGTTTTTT.

The rearrangement uses TRBV7-8 and TRBJ1-1, with D possibly being TRBD1 (6 bases). The length of the CDR3 is 13 residues. Germline-derived CDR1 and CDR2 are SGHVS and FQNEAQ. Trimming pared 2 bases from V and 5 bases from J, leaving 9 bases between. The DNA for the CDR3 is TGTGCCAGCAGCTTACAGGGGTTAACTGAAGCTTTCTTT. Translating gives CASSLQGLTEAFF.

Notes on this clone: Other nucleotide sequences from this sample produce the same CDR3. V and J are TRBV19 and TRBJ1-1; unclear D gene. The CDR3 loop spans 13 amino acids. Deletions cut 5 bases from V and 1 base from J, with 8 bases between. CDR1 and CDR2 from the germline V gene are LNHDA and SQIVND (reference sequence). In nucleotides, the CDR3 is TGTGCCAGTAGTTTTACAGAGAACACTGAAGCTTTCTTT. As protein: CASSFTENTEAFF.

This chain connects TRBV7-9 to TRBJ2-7; weak D call: TRBD2 (5 bases). The V end lost 5 bases, the J end lost 0 bases, and 17 bases lay between the germline ends. The CDR3 runs to 16 residues. CDR1 is SEHNR and CDR2 is FQNEAQ in the germline V gene (reference sequence). CDR3 protein: CASSPLPGLSSYEQYF. DNA of the CDR3: TGTGCCAGCAGCCCCCTCCCGGGATTAAGCTCCTACGAGCAGTACTTC.

The chain recombines TRBV14 with TRBJ2-1; maybe TRBD2 (5 bases). Trimming removed 0 bases from V and 4 bases from J, with 13 bases in between. CDR3 length: 16 residues. CDR1 is SGHDN and CDR2 is FVKESK in the germline V gene. The CDR3 is CASSQDLLALYNEQFF. The DNA for the CDR3 is TGTGCCAGCAGCCAAGATCTCCTAGCTTTATACAATGAGCAGTTCTTC.

The chain joins TRBV30 to TRBJ1-4; D may be TRBD1 (5 bases). V was shortened by 2 bases and J by 0 bases, with 10 bases between the two germline ends. Germline V gene data show CDR1 as GTSNPN and CDR2 as SVGIG (reference sequence). The CDR3 contains 15 residues. CDR3 nucleotides: TGTGCCTGGAGTCGAGACAGCGCAACTAATGAAAAACTGTTTTTT. It encodes CAWSRDSATNEKLFF. The whole variable domain, remainder taken from reference TRBV30 and TRBJ1-4, is SQTIHQWPATLVQPVGSPLSLECTVEGTSNPNLYWYRQAAGRGLQLLFYSVGIGQISSEVPQNLSASRPQDRQFILSSKKLLLSDSGFYLCAWSRDSATNEKLFFGSGTQLSVL.

This clone was recorded once. This sample includes further DNA sequences coding for the same CDR3. The chain combines TRBV7-6 with TRBJ1-3; TRBD1 matches at 9 bases. Germline loops: CDR1 SGHVS, CDR2 FNYEAQ. V shed 3 bases and J 0 bases; nucleotides not matched to a gene: 6. This CDR3 is 17 amino acids long. This chain's CDR3 is CASSLRDRASSGNTIYF. CDR3 in DNA: TGTGCCAGCAGCTTGAGGGACAGGGCCAGCTCTGGAAACACCATATATTTT.

V gene TRBV7-2 combines with J gene TRBJ2-7; 13 bases map to TRBD2. The J segment lost 4 bases and the V segment lost 3 bases, leaving 6 bases of the junction unmatched. In germline, CDR1 is SGHTA, CDR2 FQGNSA. This CDR3 contains 16 residues. DNA of the CDR3: TGTGCCAGCAGCTTCGCCGGGACTAGCGGGAATTACGAGCAGTACTTC. Residues: CASSFAGTSGNYEQYF.

This chain uses TRBV9 with TRBJ1-2, with 8 bases matching TRBD1. V was pared by 5 bases and J by 2 bases, with 5 bases of the junction left unmatched. The length of the CDR3 is 14 residues. Germline CDR1 is SGDLS and CDR2 is YYNGEE. The CDR3 is CASRNPGGNYGYTF. The CDR3 DNA reads as TGTGCCAGCAGAAACCCAGGGGGCAACTATGGCTACACCTTC.

V gene TRBV15 combines with J gene TRBJ2-7; tentative D call: TRBD2 (6 bases). Germline CDR1 and CDR2: LNHNV and YYDKDF (reference sequence). V was clipped by 5 bases and J by 3 bases, with 20 bases between them. The CDR3 consists of 16 residues. CDR3 bases: TGTGCCACCAGCCCCGCGAGGGTAGCGGTGGACTACGAGCAGTACTTC. Its protein is CATSPARVAVDYEQYF. Full variable domain (missing parts from reference TRBV15 and TRBJ2-7): DAMVIQNPRYQVTQFGKPVTLSCSQTLNHNVMYWYQQKSSQAPKLLFHYYDKDFNNEADTPDNFQSRRPNTSFCFLDIRSPGLGDTAMYLCATSPARVAVDYEQYFGPGTRLTVT.

The CDR3 loop reads CASTYQPRGTGANVLTF. CDR3 coding DNA: TGTGCCAGTACCTACCAGCCCCGGGGGACTGGGGCCAACGTCCTGACTTTC. This rearrangement joins TRBV19 to TRBJ2-6; a weak D match, TRBD2 (6 bases). With 7 bases removed from V and 2 bases from J, the gap between germline ends came to 18 bases. The CDR3 spans 17 residues. Germline V gene lookup returns CDR1 LNHDA and CDR2 SQIVND (reference sequence).

This chain connects TRBV5-5 to TRBJ1-5; 7 bases are a match to TRBD1. Trimming at V came to 3 bases and at J to 5 bases, leaving 14 bases not matched to a gene. Germline-derived CDR1 and CDR2 are SGHKS and YYEKEE (reference sequence). The CDR3 is 17 amino acids. This CDR3 reads CASSSERGLTGDQPQHF. The CDR3 DNA follows: TGTGCCAGCAGCTCGGAGAGGGGGCTAACAGGGGATCAGCCCCAGCATTTT.

The chain combines TRBV2 with TRBJ2-7, with TRBD1 identical over 7 bases. V shed 6 bases and J 0 bases; nucleotides not matched to a gene: 5. The CDR3 totals 14 residues. Germline CDR1 SNHLY, CDR2 FYNNEI. The CDR3, as DNA: TGTGCCAGCAGGAGGGGGCTGCTCTCCTACGAGCAGTACTTC. Residues: CASRRGLLSYEQYF.

V is TRBV3-1 (or the pseudogene TRBV3-2) and J is TRBJ1-1, with D perhaps matching TRBD1 (6 bases). V was shortened by 1 base and J by 0 bases, with 12 bases between the two germline ends. The germline gives CDR1 LGHDT, CDR2 YNNKEL (reference sequence). CDR3 length equals 16 residues. The CDR3 nucleotides are TGTGCCAGCAGCCAAGGTTGGGGGCAGGTGAACACTGAAGCTTTCTTT. This encodes CASSQGWGQVNTEAFF.